This T cell receptor (beta chain) is drawn from a study of OX40 agonist ivuxolimab in advanced cancers. Study-wide context: Patients enrolled in dose escalation were diagnosed with hepatocellular carcinoma, melanoma, renal cell or head and neck cancer. Study results and caveats: What antigens the expanded peripheral T cells recognized was never established.

Repertoires were generated with immunoSEQ multiplex PCR, while TCRdb's copy carries only in-frame clones and drops some. Among roughly 30,000 clones listed, roughly 90% were seen once. Relative to its sample, this clone is medium-sized. Its antigen is unidentified. Germline V gives CDR1 SGDLS, CDR2 YYNGEE. Trimming removed 0 bases at V and 7 bases at J, with 14 bases between. The CDR3 spans 15 residues. The chain is built from TRBV9 and TRBJ1-5; D gene ambiguous. The sequencing used CD4+ or CD8+ T cells sorted from blood, collected in a trial of the OX40 agonist ivuxolimab. This TCR derives from an adult with an advanced solid tumor such as melanoma, head and neck, liver or kidney cancer. The CDR3 DNA follows: TGTGCCAGCAGCGTAGGGACCGCCCCGGGCCAGCCCCAGCATTTT. It codes for CASSVGTAPGQPQHF.